Listed here are 27 T cell receptor beta chains from one sample, sequenced in a study of blood T cell repertoires in COVID-19. Repertoires were generated with immunoSEQ multiplex PCR, while TCRdb's copy carries only in-frame clones and drops some. The sample has 150,000 or so clones; roughly three quarters are singletons. Sequencing input: peripheral blood. Receptors were obtained from a woman in her seventies with COVID-19, enrolled during active disease.

This clone was counted between two and nine times. The V call is TRBV5-6, the J call TRBJ1-2, with D possibly TRBD1 on 5 matching bases. The CDR3 consists of 13 residues. Germline CDR1 is SGHDT and CDR2 is YYEEEE. V lost 3 bases and J 7 bases, leaving 13 bases between the germline ends. The CDR3 nucleotides are TGTGCCAGCAGCTGGGTTCGCGGGGGTGGCTACACCTTC. Amino acids: CASSWVRGGGYTF. Complete variable domain (other parts from reference TRBV5-6 and TRBJ1-2): DAGVTQSPTHLIKTRGQQVTLRCSPKSGHDTVSWYQQALGQGPQFIFQYYEEEERQRGNFPDRFSGHQFPNYSSELNVNALLLGDSALYLCASSWVRGGGYTFGSGTRLTVV.

This clone came up once. The chain combines TRBV27 with TRBJ2-7; a weak D match, TRBD1 (7 bases). The CDR3 is made up of 17 amino acids. With 3 bases removed from V and 2 bases from J, the gap between germline ends came to 20 bases. Germline V gives CDR1 MNHEY, CDR2 SMNVEV (reference sequence). CDR3 region: CASSFAPLGGGAYEQYF. For the CDR3, the DNA is TGTGCCAGCAGTTTTGCACCTTTAGGAGGGGGCGCCTACGAGCAGTACTTC.

The chain is built from TRBV19 and TRBJ2-6; 8 bases are shared with TRBD1. The CDR3 is 17 amino acids. V shed 5 bases, J shed 0 bases, and the junction held 6 bases outside the gene matches. The germline V gene encodes CDR1 LNHDA and CDR2 SQIVND (reference sequence). The chain's CDR3 is CASSLQGAGSGANVLTF. CDR3 nucleotide sequence: TGTGCCAGTAGTTTGCAGGGGGCAGGCTCTGGGGCCAACGTCCTGACTTTC.

This chain links TRBV28 with TRBJ1-1, with D possibly matching TRBD1 (5 bases). The CDR3 is 15 residues long. Germline V gene sequence: CDR1 MDHEN, CDR2 SYDVKM. Trimming shortened V by 3 bases and J by 4 bases, and 15 bases separated the two germline ends. The CDR3 region has the DNA TGTGCCAGCAGTTTTTTTTCCCGGGGGAGCACTGAAGCTTTCTTT. Protein: CASSFFSRGSTEAFF. Supplemented by reference TRBV28 and TRBJ1-1, the full variable domain reads DVKVTQSSRYLVKRTGEKVFLECVQDMDHENMFWYRQDPGLGLRLIYFSYDVKMKEKGDIPEGYSVSREKKERFSLILESASTNQTSMYLCASSFFSRGSTEAFFGQGTRLTVV.

This clone was found a few times. The rearrangement uses TRBV7-2 and TRBJ1-2; D call uncertain. V gave up 1 base and J gave up 1 base, with 7 bases separating them. The CDR3 consists of 14 residues. Germline lookup yields CDR1 SGHTA and CDR2 FQGNSA. The CDR3 loop is CASSLDGVNYGYTF. CDR3 in DNA: TGTGCCAGCAGCTTAGACGGGGTTAACTATGGCTACACCTTC.

This clone was observed a few times. V is TRBV7-2 and J is TRBJ1-2; tentatively, D is TRBD1 (6 bases). This CDR3 comprises 15 residues. Trimming cost V 5 bases and J 4 bases, with 17 bases left between them. Germline V lookup: CDR1 SGHTA, CDR2 FQGNSA. CDR3 coding DNA: TGTGCCAGCAGCCTAGGGGGGCTGGTGGCCTATGGCTACACCTTC. Translation: CASSLGGLVAYGYTF.

The chain couples TRBV5-1 to TRBJ2-2; possibly TRBD2 for D (6 bases). Per the germline V gene, CDR1 is SGHRS and CDR2 is YFSETQ. Deletions cut 0 bases from V and 0 bases from J, with 9 bases between. CDR3 length: 16 residues. In nucleotides, the CDR3 is TGCGCCAGCAGCTTGGTGGGACTCACGAACACCGGGGAGCTGTTTTTT. Protein: CASSLVGLTNTGELFF.

The V and J genes are TRBV6-2 or TRBV6-3 and TRBJ2-1; a possible D gene is TRBD1 (7 bases). The V and J ends lost 6 bases and 9 bases respectively, with 12 bases between them. In germline, CDR1 is MNHEY, CDR2 SVGEGT. The length of the CDR3 is 12 residues. CDR3 nucleotide sequence: TGTGCCAGCAGCCTTCAGGGGGGTGAGCAGTTCTTC. It codes for CASSLQGGEQFF.

This clone was seen a few times. The rearrangement uses TRBV2 and TRBJ1-2; 7 nucleotides line up with TRBD1. Germline loops: CDR1 SNHLY, CDR2 FYNNEI. V shed 4 bases, J shed 0 bases, and the junction held 5 bases outside the gene matches. The CDR3 runs to 15 residues. The DNA of the CDR3 is TGTGCCAGCAGTGCCCGTGGGACAGCTAACTATGGCTACACCTTC. Its protein is CASSARGTANYGYTF.

This chain joins TRBV7-8 and TRBJ2-7; 8 bases align to TRBD1. Germline CDR1 reads SGHVS; CDR2 reads FQNEAQ. V dropped 3 bases and J dropped 7; count of bases not matched to a gene: 8. The CDR3 has 14 amino acids. The DNA of the CDR3 is TGTGCCAGCAGCTTGGGGCAGGGGGCGCTTGAGCAGTACTTC. Translated: CASSLGQGALEQYF. The full variable domain, rest sourced from reference TRBV7-8 and TRBJ2-7, is GAGVSQSPRYKVAKRGQDVALRCDPISGHVSLFWYQQALGQGPEFLTYFQNEAQLDKSGLPSDRFFAERPEGSVSTLKIQRTQQEDSAVYLCASSLGQGALEQYFGPGTRLTVT.

The genes are TRBV11-2 and TRBJ1-4; 9 bases agree with TRBD1. The CDR3 has 14 residues. The germline V gene has CDR1 SGHAT and CDR2 FQNNGV. With 5 bases clipped from V and 7 bases from J, the junction kept 5 bases outside the gene matches. CDR3: CASSQQGAGEKLFF. The CDR3 coding sequence is TGTGCCAGCAGCCAACAGGGGGCAGGTGAAAAACTGTTTTTT.

This sequence joins TRBV9 and TRBJ2-2; TRBD1 is a possible D gene (6 bases). This CDR3 has 15 residues. Germline V gene lookup returns CDR1 SGDLS and CDR2 YYNGEE. V gave up 3 bases and J gave up 0 bases, with 9 bases separating them. The chain's CDR3 is CASSAGHSNTGELFF. The CDR3 coding sequence is TGTGCCAGCAGCGCGGGACATTCGAACACCGGGGAGCTGTTTTTT.

The chain carries TRBV27 and TRBJ1-6, with D perhaps matching TRBD1 (5 bases). The germline CDR1 and CDR2 sequences are MNHEY and SMNVEV (reference sequence). Trimming left V 2 bases short and J 3 bases short, with 8 bases between. The CDR3 extends over 15 amino acids. CDR3 residues: CASSLQGLYNSPLHF. CDR3 sequence (DNA): TGTGCCAGCAGTTTACAGGGCCTCTATAATTCACCCCTCCACTTT.

The chain uses TRBV7-2 and TRBJ1-2; the match to TRBD1 covers 7 bases. The CDR3 loop spans 13 amino acids. Trimming removed 2 bases from V and 6 bases from J; junction bases left unmatched: 3. CDR1 and CDR2 (germline): SGHTA, FQGNSA. The CDR3 spells CASSLRDSHGYTF. In DNA, the CDR3 is TGTGCCAGCAGCTTAAGGGACAGCCATGGCTACACCTTC.

The chain uses TRBV5-5 and TRBJ1-2; D not certain. The V end lost 0 bases, the J end lost 5 bases, and 14 bases lay between the germline ends. Germline V gene lookup returns CDR1 SGHKS and CDR2 YYEKEE (reference sequence). The CDR3 extends over 15 amino acids. The CDR3 DNA reads TGTGCCAGCAGCTTGGAAGTGGTGACTCCTTATGGCTACACCTTC. It specifies CASSLEVVTPYGYTF.

The gene calls are TRBV7-9 and TRBJ1-1, with D tentatively TRBD1 (5 bases). Germline CDR1 reads SEHNR; CDR2 reads FQNEAQ (reference sequence). The CDR3 runs 15 residues. Between the trimmed V and J ends, which lost 5 bases and 1 base, there was a span of 14 bases. The CDR3 loop reads CASSDSGLGNTEAFF. In DNA form, the CDR3 reads TGTGCCAGCAGCGATTCAGGGTTAGGGAACACTGAAGCTTTCTTT.

The gene calls are TRBV23-1 and TRBJ2-7; 9 bases fit TRBD1. TRBV23-1 is filed as an ORF, its function uncertain. The CDR3 is made up of 17 amino acids. J was trimmed by 2 bases and V by 5 bases; bases with no gene match: 13. The CDR3 sequence is CASSKHLRQGVPYEQYF. In nucleotides, the CDR3 is TGCGCCAGCAGTAAGCATTTAAGACAGGGGGTGCCCTACGAGCAGTACTTC.

The DNA for the CDR3 is TGTGCCAGCAGTTACTCAAGCGGACCCCTCGACGAGCAGTACTTC. Its protein product is CASSYSSGPLDEQYF. V is TRBV6-5 and J is TRBJ2-7; D possibly corresponds to TRBD2 (5 bases). The germline V gene encodes CDR1 MNHEY and CDR2 SVGAGI. The CDR3 runs to 15 residues. V was pared by 0 bases and J by 5 bases, with 14 bases between.

CDR3 residues: CASSGGQWASPSGYGYTF. CDR3 DNA: TGCGCCAGCAGCGGGGGACAGTGGGCATCCCCTTCGGGGTATGGCTACACCTTC. The rearrangement uses TRBV5-1 and TRBJ1-2; 7 positions agree with TRBD1. J gave up 5 bases and V 4 bases, and 20 bases lay outside the gene matches. From germline, CDR1 is SGHRS and CDR2 YFSETQ. The CDR3 sequence is 18 residues long.

This rearrangement joins TRBV5-1 to TRBJ1-2; the D is unclear. Germline V lookup: CDR1 SGHRS, CDR2 YFSETQ. The CDR3 has 15 residues. The V gene lost 0 bases and the J gene lost 4 bases, with 13 bases spanning the gap. CDR3 sequence: CASSLEAATGYGYTF. The CDR3 DNA follows: TGCGCCAGCAGCTTGGAGGCAGCGACCGGCTATGGCTACACCTTC.

The rearrangement links TRBV6-5 to TRBJ1-5; no reliable D call. The germline gives CDR1 MNHEY, CDR2 SVGAGI. With 4 bases removed from V and 3 bases from J, the gap between germline ends came to 10 bases. The CDR3 is made up of 14 amino acids. The CDR3 region has the DNA TGTGCCAGCAGTTTGGAGCCTTTCAATCAGCCCCAGCATTTT. Translating it yields CASSLEPFNQPQHF.

This clone was seen just once. The rearrangement uses TRBV6-6 and TRBJ1-1; D might be TRBD1 (6 bases). V was clipped by 6 bases and J by 3 bases, with 11 bases between them. Germline V CDR1 and CDR2: MNHNY, SVGAGI (reference sequence). This CDR3 region has 13 residues. In nucleotides, the CDR3 is TGTGCCAGCAGCCAACAGGGTGACACTGAAGCTTTCTTT. Translation gives CASSQQGDTEAFF.

This chain connects TRBV7-9 to TRBJ1-1; D perhaps matches TRBD1 (6 bases). Germline V gene lookup returns CDR1 SEHNR and CDR2 FQNEAQ (reference sequence). The CDR3 length is 12 residues. Trimming pared 5 bases from V and 3 bases from J, leaving 7 bases between. The CDR3 coding sequence is TGTGCCAGCAGCAACAGGGACACTGAAGCTTTCTTT. Protein: CASSNRDTEAFF.

This chain connects TRBV7-8 to TRBJ2-6; TRBD1 agrees at 7 bases. Per the germline V gene, CDR1 is SGHVS and CDR2 is FQNEAQ. The V gene end was trimmed by 5 bases and the J gene end by 3 bases; junction bases not matched to a gene: 10. The CDR3 length is 17 residues. CDR3 amino acids: CASSGWTGSDGANVLTF. The CDR3 DNA follows: TGTGCCAGCAGCGGATGGACAGGATCTGATGGGGCCAACGTCCTGACTTTC. Full variable domain (missing parts from reference TRBV7-8 and TRBJ2-6): GAGVSQSPRYKVAKRGQDVALRCDPISGHVSLFWYQQALGQGPEFLTYFQNEAQLDKSGLPSDRFFAERPEGSVSTLKIQRTQQEDSAVYLCASSGWTGSDGANVLTFGAGSRLTVL.

The CDR3 here is CASSHLIGANYGYTF. DNA of the CDR3: TGTGCCAGCAGTCATTTAATAGGAGCTAACTATGGCTACACCTTC. This chain joins TRBV6-6 and TRBJ1-2; D call uncertain. Trimming took 5 bases from V and 0 from J, leaving 13 bases between them. The CDR3 runs 15 residues. Germline lookup yields CDR1 MNHNY and CDR2 SVGAGI (reference sequence).

The V and J genes are TRBV30 and TRBJ1-6; a possible D gene is TRBD1 (5 bases). Trimming removed 4 bases from V and 14 bases from J, with 15 bases in between. Germline CDR1 reads GTSNPN; CDR2 reads SVGIG (reference sequence). The CDR3 sequence is 12 residues long. CDR3 region: CAWTTGEFTLHF. The DNA of the CDR3 is TGTGCCTGGACAACGGGGGAATTCACCCTCCACTTT.

This clone occurred a few times. The chain joins TRBV7-2 to TRBJ1-1; D is unclear. V lost 1 base and J 11 bases, leaving 14 bases between the germline ends. CDR1 and CDR2 from the germline V gene are SGHTA and FQGNSA. The CDR3 consists of 13 residues. For the CDR3, the DNA is TGTGCCAGCAGCTTAGGGTCGGGGAGAGACGCTTTCTTT. It is translated as CASSLGSGRDAFF.